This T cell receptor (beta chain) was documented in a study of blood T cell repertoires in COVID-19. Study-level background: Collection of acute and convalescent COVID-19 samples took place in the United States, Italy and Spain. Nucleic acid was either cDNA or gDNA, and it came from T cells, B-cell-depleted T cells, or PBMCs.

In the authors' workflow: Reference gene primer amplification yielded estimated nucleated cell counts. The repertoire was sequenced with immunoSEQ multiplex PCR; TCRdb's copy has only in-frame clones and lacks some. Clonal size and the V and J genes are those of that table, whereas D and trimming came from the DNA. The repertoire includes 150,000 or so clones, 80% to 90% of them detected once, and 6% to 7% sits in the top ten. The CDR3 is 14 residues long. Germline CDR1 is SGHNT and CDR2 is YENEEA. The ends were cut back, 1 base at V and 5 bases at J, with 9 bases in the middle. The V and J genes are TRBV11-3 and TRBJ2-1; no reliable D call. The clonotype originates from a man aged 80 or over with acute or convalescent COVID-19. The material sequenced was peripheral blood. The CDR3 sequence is CASSLGPGNNEQFF. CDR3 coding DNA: TGTGCCAGCAGCTTAGGACCAGGTAACAATGAGCAGTTCTTC.